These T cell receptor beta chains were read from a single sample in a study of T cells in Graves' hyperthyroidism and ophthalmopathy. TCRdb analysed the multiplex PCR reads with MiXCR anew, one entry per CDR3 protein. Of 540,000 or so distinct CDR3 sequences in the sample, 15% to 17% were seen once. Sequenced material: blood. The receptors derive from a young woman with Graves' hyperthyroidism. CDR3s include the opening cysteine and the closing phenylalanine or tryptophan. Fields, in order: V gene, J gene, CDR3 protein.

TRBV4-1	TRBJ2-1	CASSQEATGVRNEQFF
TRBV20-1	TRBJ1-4	CSAPGWQRNEKLFF
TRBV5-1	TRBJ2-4	CASSLEQDGGNIQYF
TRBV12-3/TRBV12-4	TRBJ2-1	CASSPGESYNEQFF
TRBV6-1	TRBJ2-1	CASSYQGLAGVNEQFF
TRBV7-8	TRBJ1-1	CASSLAPMAGVGVNTEAFF
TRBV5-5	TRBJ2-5	CASSLVPPTANQETQYF
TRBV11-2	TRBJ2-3	CASSDAGTSGGIDTQYF
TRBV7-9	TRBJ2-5	CASSLVAGDETQYF
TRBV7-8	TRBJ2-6	CASSNGPFSGANVLTF
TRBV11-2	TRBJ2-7	CASSLDGLAGVAYEQYF
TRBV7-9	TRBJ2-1	CASSLGWSSGSYEQFF
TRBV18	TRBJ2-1	CASSPPASEQFF
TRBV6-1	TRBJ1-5	CASSRFSNQPQHF
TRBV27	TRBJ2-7	CASSPVTGQSYEQYF
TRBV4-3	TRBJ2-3	CASSQARPSEGYTDTQYF
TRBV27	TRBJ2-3	CASTAGGTQYF
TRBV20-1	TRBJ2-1	CSAPYSGATSYNEQFF
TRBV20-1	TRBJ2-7	CSARDPGTLTWEQYF
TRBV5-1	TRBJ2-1	CASSSGGLAGEEQFF
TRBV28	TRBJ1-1	CASSLVAGSTEAFF
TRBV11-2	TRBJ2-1	CASSSWTSGEQFF
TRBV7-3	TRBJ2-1	CASSLNGLDYSYNEQFF
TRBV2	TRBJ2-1	CASNGGNEQFF
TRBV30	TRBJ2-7	CAWSVPTVGGRDEQYF
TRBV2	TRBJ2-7	CASSGGPLRLEQYF
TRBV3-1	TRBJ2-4	CASSPLVPAKNIQYF
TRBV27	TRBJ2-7	CASSHEGAVSYEQYF
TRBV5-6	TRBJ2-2	CASSWLSGRIAGELFF
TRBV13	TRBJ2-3	CASSLFRLAGVDTQYF
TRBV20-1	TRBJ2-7	CSASGTPTYEQYF
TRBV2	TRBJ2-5	CASSGGLAGGPVTQYF
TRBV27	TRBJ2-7	CASSLTNGAAYEQYF
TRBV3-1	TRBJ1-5	CASSQDPSNQPQHF
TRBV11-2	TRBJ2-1	CASSFWSADEQFF
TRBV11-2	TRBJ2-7	CASSLVRGFDYEQYF
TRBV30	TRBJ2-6	CAWERGAGANVLTF
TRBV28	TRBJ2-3	CASSSRTGRMDTQYF
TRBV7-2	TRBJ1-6	CASSFQAVGGDSPLHF
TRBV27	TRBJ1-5	CASSVAGGRQPQHF